Sequencing of this T cell receptor (beta chain) was carried out in a study of shared clonotypes between healthy human individuals. Overall study results and limits: Researchers found naive subsets generally carried larger estimated richness than memory subsets.

The germline V gene has CDR1 LGHNT and CDR2 FRNRAP. Trimming left V 0 bases short and J 0 bases short, with 15 bases between. This CDR3 is 19 amino acids long. Measured with immunoSEQ multiplex PCR; TCRdb has only the in-frame clones, and not every one. The repertoire has 2.5 million or so clones, approximately 90% of them found once; the top ten carry about 0.13%. All the donors were Caucasian adults who lived in Nashville, Tennessee. With regard to this clone: The antigen is unknown.

Specimen: naive CD4+ T cells sorted from blood. This sample's subset: CD45RA+ positively selected. The V and J genes are TRBV12-5 and TRBJ1-6, with D possibly matching TRBD1 (5 bases). This receptor was taken from a man between 18 and 35 years old in good health. CDR3 bases: TGTGCTAGTGGTTTGGTATCCGTGGGGGGACTCTCCTATAATTCACCCCTCCACTTT. This sequence encodes CASGLVSVGGLSYNSPLHF. Drawing the rest from reference TRBV12-5 and TRBJ1-6, the complete variable domain is DARVTQTPRHKVTEMGQEVTMRCQPILGHNTVFWYRQTMMQGLELLAYFRNRAPLDDSGMPKDRFSAEMPDATLATLKIQPSEPRDSAVYFCASGLVSVGGLSYNSPLHFGNGTRLTVT.